These T cell receptor beta chains were read from a single sample in a study of blood T cell repertoires in COVID-19. Using immunoSEQ multiplex PCR, the repertoire was profiled, and TCRdb retains in-frame clones only, with some absent. The sample carries tens of thousands of clones, 70% to 90% recorded once. Sequencing used peripheral blood. These TCRs come from an elderly woman with active or convalescent COVID-19. CDR3s include the opening cysteine and the closing phenylalanine or tryptophan. The D gene is left open where the match is weak. The size of a clone is reported for some rows only, either as once, few or many, or as a class for expanded clones.

TRBJ1-2 TRBV14 - few 14 CASSQDTGNYGYTF TGTGCCAGCAGCCAAGATACCGGGAACTATGGCTACACCTTC
TRBJ1-5 TRBV11-2 TRBD1 - 16 CASSVGQGNSNQPQHF TGTGCCAGCAGCGTGGGACAGGGAAATAGCAATCAGCCCCAGCATTTT
TRBJ2-3 TRBV5-1 TRBD2 - 15 CASSPQRGGTDTQYF TGCGCCAGCAGCCCCCAGCGGGGTGGCACAGATACGCAGTATTTT
TRBJ1-2 TRBV5-1 TRBD1 - 15 CASSSTGVANYGYTF TGCGCCAGCAGCTCTACAGGGGTAGCTAACTATGGCTACACCTTC
TRBJ1-5 TRBV5-8 - - 14 CASSLDWGGQPQHF TGTGCCAGCAGCTTGGACTGGGGGGGTCAGCCCCAGCATTTT
TRBJ2-2 TRBV5-1 TRBD1 - 17 CASGLPPRTGPPGELFF TGCGCCAGCGGCCTCCCCCCGCGGACAGGGCCGCCCGGGGAGCTGTTTTTT
TRBJ2-7 TRBV7-2 - - 15 CASSFKGETLYEQYF TGTGCCAGCAGCTTTAAAGGGGAAACTCTGTACGAGCAGTACTTC
TRBJ1-4 TRBV4-1 - - 18 CASRRETGIGSNQEKLFF TGCGCCAGCAGAAGGGAGACGGGGATAGGCAGCAACCAAGAAAAACTGTTTTTT
TRBJ2-7 TRBV9 TRBD2 - 14 CASSVGSGGYEQYF TGTGCCAGCAGCGTAGGTAGCGGGGGGTACGAGCAGTACTTC
TRBJ2-7 TRBV7-7 - - 15 CASSLQAGIPYEQYF TGTGCCAGCAGCTTACAGGCAGGCATACCCTACGAGCAGTACTTC
TRBJ2-1 TRBV25-1 - - 12 CASWRGANEQFF TGTGCCAGCTGGAGGGGTGCAAATGAGCAGTTCTTC
TRBJ2-1 TRBV21-1 - - 15 CASSKTGSSYNEQFF TGTGCCAGCAGCAAAACGGGAAGCTCCTACAATGAGCAGTTCTTC
TRBJ2-7 TRBV19 - - 12 CASNDNSYEQYF TGTGCCAGTAACGACAACTCCTACGAGCAGTACTTC
TRBJ1-5 TRBV6-1 - - 14 CASSEGGGGGPQHF TGTGCCAGCAGTGAAGGTGGGGGGGGAGGGCCCCAGCATTTT
TRBJ2-1 TRBV6-5 TRBD2 once 13 CASSVISGAEQFF TGTGCCAGCAGCGTGATTAGCGGGGCTGAGCAGTTCTTC
TRBJ2-2 TRBV11-3 - - 14 CASSSGRAGGELFF TGTGCCAGCAGCTCCGGCAGGGCCGGCGGGGAGCTGTTTTTT